This T cell receptor beta chain is drawn from a study of T and B cells in COVID-19 patients. Study-wide context: Peripheral blood came from COVID-19 patients with active infection or after recovery. The recovered patients had mostly mild to moderate COVID-19 with outpatient management. Study observations and caveats: There were more than 2,000 TCR clusters exclusive to the recovered cohort, 31 with low generation probability.

TRB was amplified from about 250-500 ng of blood genomic DNA. This clonotype was detected only a few times. Antigen: not known. The CDR3 contains 16 residues. Germline V CDR1 and CDR2: SGHKS, YYEKEE (reference sequence). Trimming took off 3 bases at V and 4 bases at J, with 19 bases between the two ends. Multiplex PCR with BIOMED2 TRB-A/B primer pools amplified TRB rearrangements. MiXCR, run by TCRdb on the multiplex PCR reads, gives a single entry per CDR3 protein. The table records around 6,500 distinct CDR3 sequences, less than 30% of them present only once. The rearrangement joins TRBV5-5 to TRBJ1-2, with a weak D call TRBD1 (5 bases). This sequence originates from a human donor with active COVID-19. Sequenced material: blood. CDR3 bases: TGTGCCAGCAGCTCCCAGGGCGCGGTACTTACCTATGGCTACACCTTC. Translating gives CASSSQGAVLTYGYTF.